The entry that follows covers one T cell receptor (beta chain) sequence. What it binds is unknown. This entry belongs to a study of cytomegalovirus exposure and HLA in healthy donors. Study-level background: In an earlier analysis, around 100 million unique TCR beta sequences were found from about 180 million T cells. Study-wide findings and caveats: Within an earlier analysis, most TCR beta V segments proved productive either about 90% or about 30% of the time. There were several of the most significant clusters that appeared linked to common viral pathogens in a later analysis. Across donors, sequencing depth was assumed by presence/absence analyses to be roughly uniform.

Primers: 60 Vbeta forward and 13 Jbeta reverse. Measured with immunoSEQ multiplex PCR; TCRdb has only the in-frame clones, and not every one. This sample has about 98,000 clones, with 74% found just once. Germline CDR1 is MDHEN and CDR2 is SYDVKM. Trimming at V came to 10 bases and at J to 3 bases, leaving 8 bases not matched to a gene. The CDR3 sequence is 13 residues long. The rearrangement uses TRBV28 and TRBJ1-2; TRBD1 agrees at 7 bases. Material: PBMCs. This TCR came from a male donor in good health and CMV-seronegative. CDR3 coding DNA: TGTGCCACCCTAAACACAGGGGACTATGGCTACACCTTC. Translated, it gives CATLNTGDYGYTF.